The 30 T cell receptor beta chains below were found in one sample sequenced in a study of blood T cell repertoires in COVID-19. This table comes from immunoSEQ multiplex PCR, and its TCRdb copy is limited to in-frame clones, with some not included. The table has about 160,000 clones, less than 90% seen once. The sample taken for sequencing was PBMCs or T cells enriched from blood (not recorded which). Receptors were obtained from a woman aged 45-60 years who had recovered from COVID-19.

The CDR3 coding sequence is TGTGCCAGCCTCGGAGATACGCAGTATTTT. This encodes CASLGDTQYF. The V and J genes are TRBV7-9 and TRBJ2-3; no reliable D call. V was clipped by 8 bases and J by 5 bases, with 5 bases between them. Germline V gene sequence: CDR1 SEHNR, CDR2 FQNEAQ (reference sequence). The CDR3 totals 10 residues.

The J gene is TRBJ2-7, the V gene TRBV5-4; TRBD1 matches at 9 bases. The CDR3 is 15 amino acids. CDR1 and CDR2 from the germline V gene are SGHNT and YYREEE (reference sequence). The V and J ends lost 4 bases and 6 bases, in that order; junction bases with no gene match: 11. The chain's CDR3 is CASSLGGTGTGEQYF. CDR3 coding DNA: TGTGCCAGCAGCCTGGGGGGGACAGGGACAGGCGAGCAGTACTTC. The whole variable domain, remainder taken from reference TRBV5-4 and TRBJ2-7, is ETGVTQSPTHLIKTRGQQVTLRCSSQSGHNTVSWYQQALGQGPQFIFQYYREEENGRGNFPPRFSGLQFPNYSSELNVNALELDDSALYLCASSLGGTGTGEQYFGPGTRLTVT.

V usage is TRBV6-1 and J usage is TRBJ2-7; D might be TRBD2 (5 bases). The CDR3 covers 14 residues. With 0 bases removed from V and 10 bases from J, the gap between germline ends came to 16 bases. CDR1 and CDR2 (germline): MNHNS, SASEGT. This chain's CDR3 is CASSEAGDRFAQYF. CDR3 DNA: TGTGCCAGCAGTGAAGCGGGAGATCGTTTCGCTCAGTACTTC.

The table lists this clone with a count of one. V usage is TRBV29-1 and J usage is TRBJ1-1; no clear D. Trimming left V 4 bases short and J 4 bases short, with 10 bases between. The CDR3 is 12 residues long. The germline gives CDR1 SQVTM, CDR2 ANQGSEA. The CDR3: CSVVEGSTEAFF. The CDR3 region has the DNA TGCAGCGTTGTAGAGGGCTCCACTGAAGCTTTCTTT.

Turning to this clone: The junction does not match germline at one end; this may be a read error. The gene calls are TRBV3-1 (or the pseudogene TRBV3-2) and TRBJ2-2; 8 bases align to TRBD2. The CDR3 spans 16 residues. CDR1 is LGHDT and CDR2 is YNNKEL in the germline V gene (reference sequence). The CDR3, as DNA: TGTGCCAGCACCCAACGGACTAGCTTTGGCACCGGGGAGCTGTTTTTT. Translated: CASTQRTSFGTGELFF.

The chain links TRBV28 to TRBJ1-2, with 7 bases matching TRBD1. CDR3 length: 14 amino acids. Germline V CDR1 and CDR2: MDHEN, SYDVKM. V lost 5 bases to trimming and J lost 2 bases; unmatched junction nucleotides: 5. This CDR3 is CASSTLGQNYGYTF. CDR3 DNA: TGTGCCAGCAGTACCCTGGGACAGAACTATGGCTACACCTTC.

The V call is TRBV7-6, the J call TRBJ1-2, with a weak D call TRBD1 (5 bases). The CDR3 runs 15 residues. CDR1 and CDR2 from the germline V gene are SGHVS and FNYEAQ. Trimming stripped 4 bases from V and 1 base from J, with 13 bases between. CDR3 protein: CASSSQSDSNYGYTF. As DNA, the CDR3 is TGTGCCAGCAGCTCCCAATCCGACAGTAACTATGGCTACACCTTC.

J is TRBJ2-3 and V is TRBV7-3; TRBD2 matches at 8 bases. This CDR3 is 16 amino acids long. J lost 4 bases, V lost 5 bases, and 11 bases had no gene match. CDR1 and CDR2 from the germline V gene are SGHTA and FQGTGA. CDR3 residues: CASSPSLAGGADTQYF. The DNA for the CDR3 is TGTGCCAGCAGCCCTAGTCTAGCGGGTGGGGCAGATACGCAGTATTTT.

This clone has at least ten counts. The V and J genes are TRBV25-1 and TRBJ2-5, with 10 bases fitting TRBD2. V lost 3 bases and J lost 1; bases outside the gene matches: 8. The germline V gene encodes CDR1 MGHDK and CDR2 SYGVNS. This CDR3 has 17 amino acids. The CDR3 DNA is TGTGCCAGCAGTGAGGCGCTAGCGGGGGTACTCCAAGAGACCCAGTACTTC. Protein sequence: CASSEALAGVLQETQYF.

This rearrangement joins TRBV13 to TRBJ1-5; D is ambiguous. CDR3 length: 14 amino acids. Trimming shortened V by 5 bases and J by 4 bases, and 12 bases separated the two germline ends. The germline gives CDR1 PRHDT, CDR2 FYEKMQ (reference sequence). CDR3 residues: CASSPLTDNQPQHF. The CDR3 DNA sequence: TGTGCCAGCAGCCCCCTGACTGATAATCAGCCCCAGCATTTT.

The chain links TRBV27 to TRBJ2-2, with 11 bases that match TRBD2. The CDR3 runs 14 residues. In germline, CDR1 is MNHEY, CDR2 SMNVEV (reference sequence). J lost 8 bases, V lost 6 bases, and 5 bases had no gene match. The CDR3 reads CASRLGLAAGELFF. CDR3 in DNA: TGTGCCAGCAGGCTGGGACTAGCGGCGGGGGAGCTGTTTTTT.

The chain uses TRBV21-1 and TRBJ2-1; the table's D call TRBD2 went unverified against the DNA. TRBV21-1 is a pseudogene locus. The CDR3 runs 15 residues. The CDR3 region has the DNA TGTGCCAGCAGCTTTAGACCCGAGGGGGGGAATGAGCAGTTCTTC. It yields the protein CASSFRPEGGNEQFF.

The chain employs TRBV9 and TRBJ2-7; the match to TRBD1 covers 7 bases. The germline V gene encodes CDR1 SGDLS and CDR2 YYNGEE. The CDR3 contains 14 residues. V lost 2 bases to trimming and J lost 4 bases; unmatched junction nucleotides: 6. CDR3 amino acids: CASSVGTATYEQYF. CDR3 DNA sequence: TGTGCCAGCAGCGTTGGGACAGCCACATACGAGCAGTACTTC.

The rearrangement uses TRBV9 and TRBJ1-1; perhaps TRBD1 as D (5 bases). Germline-derived CDR1 and CDR2 are SGDLS and YYNGEE. The CDR3 is made up of 14 amino acids. Deletions cut 0 bases from V and 3 bases from J, with 9 bases between. The CDR3 protein is CASSVGKGHTEAFF. CDR3 bases: TGTGCCAGCAGCGTAGGGAAGGGGCACACTGAAGCTTTCTTT.

J is TRBJ1-2 and V is TRBV7-2, with TRBD1 matching over 9 bases. J gave up 7 bases and V 6 bases, and 9 bases lay outside the gene matches. This CDR3 is built from 14 residues. Germline CDR1 reads SGHTA; CDR2 reads FQGNSA. CDR3 bases: TGTGCCAGCAGTAACACAGGGGGCCTCCTTGGCTACACCTTC. This translates into CASSNTGGLLGYTF.

This clone was recorded once. This rearrangement joins TRBV19 to TRBJ1-1, with D tentatively TRBD1 (5 bases). The CDR3 is made up of 17 amino acids. Germline V gives CDR1 LNHDA, CDR2 SQIVND (reference sequence). Trimming pared 3 bases from V and 0 bases from J, leaving 17 bases between. CDR3: CASSIGQGRSLNTEAFF. The DNA for the CDR3 is TGTGCCAGTAGTATCGGGCAGGGAAGATCTTTGAACACTGAAGCTTTCTTT.

The chain joins TRBV9 to TRBJ2-3, with 7 bases aligning to TRBD2. Germline loops: CDR1 SGDLS, CDR2 YYNGEE. The CDR3 length is 16 residues. J was trimmed by 1 base and V by 4 bases; bases with no gene match: 9. CDR3 region: CASSQSPTSGTDTQYF. DNA for the CDR3: TGTGCCAGCAGCCAATCACCCACTAGCGGCACAGATACGCAGTATTTT.

The rearrangement joins TRBV27 to TRBJ2-7; 8 bases are a match to TRBD1. The CDR3 consists of 15 residues. The V and J ends lost 8 bases and 0 bases, in that order; junction bases with no gene match: 9. The germline V gene has CDR1 MNHEY and CDR2 SMNVEV (reference sequence). CDR3 residues: CASSRQGTLSYEQYF. The CDR3, as DNA: TGTGCCAGCTCCAGACAGGGGACCCTCTCCTACGAGCAGTACTTC.

The genes are TRBV9 and TRBJ1-1, with 8 bases that match TRBD1. CDR1 is SGDLS and CDR2 is YYNGEE in the germline V gene. Trimming took 2 bases from V and 9 from J; bases not matched to a gene: 15. This CDR3 is 16 amino acids long. CDR3 in amino acids: CASSVDQGALRSQAFF. CDR3 DNA sequence: TGTGCCAGCAGCGTGGATCAGGGGGCCTTGAGGTCACAAGCTTTCTTT.

The chain joins TRBV2 to TRBJ1-1, with 7 bases identical to TRBD1. The CDR3 covers 14 residues. Germline lookup yields CDR1 SNHLY and CDR2 FYNNEI. The ends lost 6 bases at V and 0 bases at J; junction bases unmatched: 4. The CDR3 here is CASRADRLNTEAFF. The CDR3 DNA reads TGTGCCAGCAGGGCGGACAGGTTGAACACTGAAGCTTTCTTT.

The DNA for the CDR3 is TGTGCCAGCAGTGAACAGGACAGGGAAGGAAACACCATATATTTT. Encoded protein: CASSEQDREGNTIYF. This chain uses TRBV6-1 with TRBJ1-3, with 8 nucleotides matching TRBD1. The germline V gene has CDR1 MNHNS and CDR2 SASEGT. The CDR3 sequence is 15 residues long. Losses at the gene ends were 2 bases for V and 4 bases for J; bases not matched to a gene: 4.

The chain has TRBV29-1 and TRBJ2-1; 10 bases agree with TRBD1. J lost 3 bases, V lost 7 bases, and 9 bases had no gene match. Germline V gene sequence: CDR1 SQVTM, CDR2 ANQGSEA. The CDR3 is 15 amino acids. Here the CDR3 reads CSALGGTGDYNEQFF. DNA for the CDR3: TGCAGCGCACTAGGAGGGACAGGGGACTACAATGAGCAGTTCTTC.

The V gene is TRBV18, the J gene TRBJ1-1; no clear D gene. CDR1 is KGHSH and CDR2 is LQKENI in the germline V gene. V dropped 3 bases and J dropped 5 bases, with 7 bases sitting between them. This CDR3 has 12 residues. Here the CDR3 DNA reads TGTGCCAGCTCACCCATGCGTACTGAAGCTTTCTTT. Amino acids: CASSPMRTEAFF.

The chain couples TRBV7-2 to TRBJ1-1; 7 nucleotides agree with TRBD1. The germline V gene has CDR1 SGHTA and CDR2 FQGNSA. The CDR3 covers 14 residues. With 5 bases clipped from V and 5 bases from J, the junction kept 8 bases outside the gene matches. CDR3 residues: CASSRRQGDTEAFF. The CDR3 coding sequence is TGTGCCAGCAGCCGTCGACAGGGTGATACTGAAGCTTTCTTT.

This rearrangement joins TRBV5-6 to TRBJ2-5, with 8 nucleotides matching TRBD2. Per the germline V gene, CDR1 is SGHDT and CDR2 is YYEEEE. Trimming at V came to 2 bases and at J to 7 bases, leaving 13 bases not matched to a gene. The CDR3 has 16 residues. This CDR3 reads CASSLAGTRSRGTQYF. Here the CDR3 DNA reads TGTGCCAGCAGCTTAGCCGGGACTAGGAGTCGAGGGACCCAGTACTTC.

The gene calls are TRBV28 and TRBJ2-5, with D possibly TRBD2 on 5 matching bases. The CDR3 totals 14 residues. V shed 5 bases and J shed 5 bases, with 15 bases lying between them. In germline, CDR1 is MDHEN, CDR2 SYDVKM. The CDR3 region is CASSHSPGEETQYF. The CDR3 DNA reads TGTGCCAGCAGTCACTCGCCCGGGGAGGAGACCCAGTACTTC.

This chain links TRBV7-8 with TRBJ1-5; possibly TRBD1 for D (5 bases). Germline CDR1 is SGHVS and CDR2 is FQNEAQ. With 0 bases removed from V and 0 bases from J, the gap between germline ends came to 9 bases. This CDR3 spans 16 amino acids. The CDR3, as DNA: TGTGCCAGCAGCTTAGCGACAGATTATAGCAATCAGCCCCAGCATTTT. This translates into CASSLATDYSNQPQHF.

The V gene is TRBV4-1, the J gene TRBJ2-3, with TRBD2 identical over 12 bases. Trimming removed 4 bases from V and 4 bases from J; junction bases left unmatched: 6. Germline V gene lookup returns CDR1 MGHRA and CDR2 YSYEKL. The CDR3 has 16 residues. The CDR3 spells CASSPLAGGDPDTQYF. In DNA form, the CDR3 reads TGCGCCAGCAGCCCCCTAGCGGGGGGGGACCCAGATACGCAGTATTTT.

In DNA form, the CDR3 reads TGTGCCAGCCAAAGCGGCAATGAGCAGTTCTTC. Its protein is CASQSGNEQFF. V gene TRBV9 combines with J gene TRBJ2-1; TRBD2 might be the D (5 bases). CDR1 SGDLS and CDR2 YYNGEE come from the germline V gene. Trimming pared 7 bases from V and 6 bases from J, leaving 8 bases between. This CDR3 comprises 11 residues.

This sequence joins TRBV7-6 and TRBJ2-5, with 9 bases that match TRBD2. The ends lost 1 base at V and 7 bases at J; junction bases unmatched: 7. The CDR3 has 15 amino acids. Germline values: CDR1 SGHVS, CDR2 FNYEAQ. The CDR3 spells CASSLELAGWGTQYF. In DNA, the CDR3 is TGTGCCAGCAGCTTAGAACTAGCGGGTTGGGGGACCCAGTACTTC. Together with reference TRBV7-6 and TRBJ2-5, the CDR3 gives the full variable domain: GAGVSQSPRYKVTKRGQDVALRCDPISGHVSLYWYRQALGQGPEFLTYFNYEAQQDKSGLPNDRFSAERPEGSISTLTIQRTEQRDSAMYRCASSLELAGWGTQYFGPGTRLLVL.